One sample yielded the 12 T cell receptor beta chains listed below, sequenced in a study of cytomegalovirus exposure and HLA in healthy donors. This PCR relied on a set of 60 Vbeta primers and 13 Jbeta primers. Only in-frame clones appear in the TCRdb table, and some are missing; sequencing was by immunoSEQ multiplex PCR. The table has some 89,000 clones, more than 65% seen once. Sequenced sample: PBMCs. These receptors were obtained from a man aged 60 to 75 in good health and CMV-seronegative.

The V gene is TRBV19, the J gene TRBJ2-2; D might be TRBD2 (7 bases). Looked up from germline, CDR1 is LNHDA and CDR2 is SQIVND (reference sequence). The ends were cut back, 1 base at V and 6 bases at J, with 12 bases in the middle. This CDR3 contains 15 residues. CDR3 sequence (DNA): TGTGCCAGTAGTATAGGAGGGGGGGCCCCCGGGGAGCTGTTTTTT. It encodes CASSIGGGAPGELFF. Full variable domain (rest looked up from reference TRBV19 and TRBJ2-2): DGGITQSPKYLFRKEGQNVTLSCEQNLNHDAMYWYRQDPGQGLRLIYYSQIVNDFQKGDIAEGYSVSREKKESFPLTVTSAQKNPTAFYLCASSIGGGAPGELFFGEGSRLTVL.

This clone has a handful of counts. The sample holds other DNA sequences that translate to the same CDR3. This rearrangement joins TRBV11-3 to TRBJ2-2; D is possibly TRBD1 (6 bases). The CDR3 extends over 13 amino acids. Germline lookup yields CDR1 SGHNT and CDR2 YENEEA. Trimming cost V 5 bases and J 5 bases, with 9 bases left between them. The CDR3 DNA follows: TGTGCCAGCAGCCCGACAGGAACCGGGGAGCTGTTTTTT. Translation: CASSPTGTGELFF.

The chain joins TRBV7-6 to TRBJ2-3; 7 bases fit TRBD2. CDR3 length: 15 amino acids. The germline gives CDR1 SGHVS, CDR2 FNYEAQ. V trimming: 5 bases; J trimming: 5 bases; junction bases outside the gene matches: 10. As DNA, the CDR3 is TGTGCCAGCAGCGGGTTCGGGGGGATGGGAGATACGCAGTATTTT. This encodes CASSGFGGMGDTQYF.

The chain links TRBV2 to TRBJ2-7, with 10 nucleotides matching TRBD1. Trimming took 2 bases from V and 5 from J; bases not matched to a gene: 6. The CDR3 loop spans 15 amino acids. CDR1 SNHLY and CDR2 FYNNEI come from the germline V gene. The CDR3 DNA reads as TGTGCCAGCAGTGAACGGAGGACAGGGGGAAACGAGCAGTACTTC. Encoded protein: CASSERRTGGNEQYF.

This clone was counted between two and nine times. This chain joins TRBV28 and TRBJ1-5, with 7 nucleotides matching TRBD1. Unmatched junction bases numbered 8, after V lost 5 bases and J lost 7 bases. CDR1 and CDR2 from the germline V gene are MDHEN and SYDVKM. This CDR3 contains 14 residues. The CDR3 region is CASSRGGAGQPQHF. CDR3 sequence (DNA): TGTGCCAGCAGTAGAGGGGGCGCCGGGCAGCCCCAGCATTTT.

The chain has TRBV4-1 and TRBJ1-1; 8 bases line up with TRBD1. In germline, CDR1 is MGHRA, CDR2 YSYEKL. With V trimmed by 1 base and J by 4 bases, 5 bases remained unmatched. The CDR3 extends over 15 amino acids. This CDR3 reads CASSQGQGAATEAFF. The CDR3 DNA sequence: TGCGCCAGCAGCCAAGGTCAGGGGGCTGCCACTGAAGCTTTCTTT.

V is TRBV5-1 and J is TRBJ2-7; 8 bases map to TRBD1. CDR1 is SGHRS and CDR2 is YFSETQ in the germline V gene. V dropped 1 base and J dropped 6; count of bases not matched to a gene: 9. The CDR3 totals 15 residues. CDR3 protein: CASSLRQGADGEQYF. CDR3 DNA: TGCGCCAGCAGCTTGAGGCAGGGGGCCGATGGCGAGCAGTACTTC. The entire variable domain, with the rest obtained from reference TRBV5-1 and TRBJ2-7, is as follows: KAGVTQTPRYLIKTRGQQVTLSCSPISGHRSVSWYQQTPGQGLQFLFEYFSETQRNKGNFPGRFSGRQFSNSRSEMNVSTLELGDSALYLCASSLRQGADGEQYFGPGTRLTVT.

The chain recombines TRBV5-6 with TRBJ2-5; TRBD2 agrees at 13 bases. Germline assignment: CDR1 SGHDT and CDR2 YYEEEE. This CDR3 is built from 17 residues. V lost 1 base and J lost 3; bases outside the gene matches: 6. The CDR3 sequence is CASSLTSGGALKETQYF. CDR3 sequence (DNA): TGTGCCAGCAGCTTGACTAGCGGGGGGGCCTTAAAAGAGACCCAGTACTTC.

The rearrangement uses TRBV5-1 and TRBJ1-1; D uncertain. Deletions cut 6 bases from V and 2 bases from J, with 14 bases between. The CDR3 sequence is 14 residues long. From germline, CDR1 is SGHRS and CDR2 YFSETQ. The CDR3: CASMTGDYNTEAFF. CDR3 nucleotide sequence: TGCGCCAGCATGACCGGAGACTACAACACTGAAGCTTTCTTT. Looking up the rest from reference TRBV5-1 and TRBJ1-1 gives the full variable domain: KAGVTQTPRYLIKTRGQQVTLSCSPISGHRSVSWYQQTPGQGLQFLFEYFSETQRNKGNFPGRFSGRQFSNSRSEMNVSTLELGDSALYLCASMTGDYNTEAFFGQGTRLTVV.

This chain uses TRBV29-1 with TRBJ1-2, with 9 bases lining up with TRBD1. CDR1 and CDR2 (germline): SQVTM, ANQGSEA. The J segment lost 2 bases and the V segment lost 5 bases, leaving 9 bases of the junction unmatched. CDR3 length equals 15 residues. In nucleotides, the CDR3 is TGCAGCGTTCAAACCTGGGACAGGGACAACTATGGCTACACCTTC. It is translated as CSVQTWDRDNYGYTF.

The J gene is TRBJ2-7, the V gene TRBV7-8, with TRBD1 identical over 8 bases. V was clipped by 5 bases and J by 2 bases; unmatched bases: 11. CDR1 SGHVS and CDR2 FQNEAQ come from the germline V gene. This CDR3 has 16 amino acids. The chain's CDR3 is CASSPWIGQGAYEQYF. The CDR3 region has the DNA TGTGCCAGCAGCCCATGGATCGGACAGGGAGCCTACGAGCAGTACTTC.

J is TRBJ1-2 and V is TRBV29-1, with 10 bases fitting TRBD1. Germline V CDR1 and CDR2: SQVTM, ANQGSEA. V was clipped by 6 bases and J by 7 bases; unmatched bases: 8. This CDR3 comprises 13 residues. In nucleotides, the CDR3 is TGCAGCGTCGAACTGACAGGGGGCGGTGGCTACACCTTC. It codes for CSVELTGGGGYTF.